The 23 T cell receptor beta chains given below trace back to one sample, sequenced in a study of blood T cell repertoires in COVID-19 (TCRdb year 2020). Library method: the immunoSEQ multiplex PCR assay. TCRdb provides this immuneACCESS table in a form limited to in-frame rearrangements. Some clones are lacking; in checked studies, under half of them reflect an unresolved V gene, and why the rest are absent is not known. The sample table shows some 160,000 clones, and around 83% are seen once. The biggest ten clones account for over 1.5% of the sample. The sequenced sample was peripheral blood. The receptor source for this set is a human donor in a cohort sampled during active COVID-19.

This clone was seen only once. This chain uses TRBV14 with TRBJ1-4, with TRBD1 as a possible D gene (5 bases). This CDR3 comprises 15 residues. Germline V CDR1 and CDR2: SGHDN, FVKESK. Between the trimmed V and J ends, which lost 1 base and 7 bases, there was a span of 13 bases. CDR3 protein: CASSQGGGAGEKLFF. The CDR3 DNA sequence: TGTGCCAGCAGCCAAGGAGGCGGGGCGGGTGAAAAACTGTTTTTT.

V gene TRBV5-6 combines with J gene TRBJ2-7, with D perhaps matching TRBD2 (5 bases). Germline lookup yields CDR1 SGHDT and CDR2 YYEEEE. Trimming removed 4 bases from V and 2 bases from J, with 13 bases in between. This CDR3 is 14 amino acids long. Here the CDR3 DNA reads TGTGCCAGCAGCCTACCCCTGGAGGCCTACGAGCAGTACTTC. As protein: CASSLPLEAYEQYF.

The chain has TRBV4-3 and TRBJ2-7, with 8 bases aligning to TRBD1. The CDR3 covers 16 residues. Germline trimming cut 1 base from V and 2 bases from J; bases unmatched to any gene: 7. Germline loops: CDR1 LGHNA, CDR2 YSLEER. The CDR3 DNA reads as TGCGCCAGCAGCCAAGCTGGACAGGGAATCCCCTACGAGCAGTACTTC. Translating gives CASSQAGQGIPYEQYF.

The chain employs TRBV5-1 and TRBJ2-5; D gene unclear. The CDR3 loop spans 13 amino acids. Trimming took off 2 bases at V and 4 bases at J, with 9 bases between the two ends. Per germline, CDR1 SGHRS and CDR2 YFSETQ. The CDR3 DNA reads as TGCGCCAGCAGCTTAGGTCCAGGAGAGACCCAGTACTTC. It translates to CASSLGPGETQYF.

The chain joins TRBV9 to TRBJ1-6; 7 bases are a match to TRBD1. Trimming at V came to 3 bases and at J to 10 bases, leaving 7 bases not matched to a gene. CDR3 size: 14 residues. Germline lookup yields CDR1 SGDLS and CDR2 YYNGEE. CDR3: CASSDDREVSPLHF. In DNA form, the CDR3 reads TGTGCCAGCAGCGACGACAGGGAAGTGTCACCCCTCCACTTT.

The J gene is TRBJ1-5, the V gene TRBV19; D call uncertain. Germline CDR1 LNHDA, CDR2 SQIVND (reference sequence). Trimming removed 6 bases from V and 2 bases from J, with 14 bases in between. The CDR3 loop spans 15 amino acids. In DNA, the CDR3 is TGTGCCAGTAGGGCAGGTTCTTTAGGCAATCAGCCCCAGCATTTT. This gives the protein CASRAGSLGNQPQHF.

The J gene is TRBJ2-5, the V gene TRBV9, with a possible D match to TRBD1 (5 bases). CDR1 is SGDLS and CDR2 is YYNGEE in the germline V gene. The CDR3 consists of 15 residues. V lost 3 bases to trimming and J lost 3 bases, with 15 bases between them. The CDR3 DNA reads TGTGCCAGCAGCGGTCTTGGGGCATCTAAAGAGACCCAGTACTTC. Its protein is CASSGLGASKETQYF.

The chain joins TRBV5-5 to TRBJ2-5; perhaps TRBD1 as D (5 bases). V was shortened by 0 bases and J by 2 bases, with 11 bases between the two germline ends. The length of the CDR3 is 15 residues. Germline V lookup: CDR1 SGHKS, CDR2 YYEKEE (reference sequence). The CDR3 nucleotides are TGTGCCAGCAGCTTGGCCGCAGGGCTACAAGAGACCCAGTACTTC. It is translated as CASSLAAGLQETQYF. Supplemented by reference TRBV5-5 and TRBJ2-5, the full variable domain reads DAGVTQSPTHLIKTRGQQVTLRCSPISGHKSVSWYQQVLGQGPQFIFQYYEKEERGRGNFPDRFSARQFPNYSSELNVNALLLGDSALYLCASSLAAGLQETQYFGPGTRLLVL.

The chain employs TRBV5-4 and TRBJ2-1, with TRBD2 identical over 10 bases. Germline CDR1 is SGHNT and CDR2 is YYREEE (reference sequence). V lost 0 bases to trimming and J lost 5 bases; unmatched junction nucleotides: 2. CDR3 size: 15 residues. This CDR3 is CASSLEAGGNNEQFF. The DNA for the CDR3 is TGTGCCAGCAGCTTGGAAGCGGGAGGGAACAATGAGCAGTTCTTC. Filled out from reference TRBV5-4 and TRBJ2-1, the complete variable domain reads ETGVTQSPTHLIKTRGQQVTLRCSSQSGHNTVSWYQQALGQGPQFIFQYYREEENGRGNFPPRFSGLQFPNYSSELNVNALELDDSALYLCASSLEAGGNNEQFFGPGTRLTVL.

The gene calls are TRBV6-4 and TRBJ1-6, with D possibly being TRBD1 (6 bases). Looked up from germline, CDR1 is MRHNA and CDR2 is SNTAGT. The CDR3 is 15 amino acids. V lost 5 bases and J 8 bases, leaving 16 bases between the germline ends. CDR3 in DNA: TGTGCCAGCAGTCCGGGAGGGGGGAGTGATTCACCCCTCCACTTT. It translates to CASSPGGGSDSPLHF.

The rearrangement joins TRBV7-9 to TRBJ2-1; the match to TRBD2 covers 12 bases. With V trimmed by 1 base and J by 7 bases, 5 bases remained unmatched. The CDR3 has 16 residues. Germline V gene sequence: CDR1 SEHNR, CDR2 FQNEAQ (reference sequence). The chain's CDR3 is CASSLGTSGGFNEQFF. In nucleotides, the CDR3 is TGTGCCAGCAGCTTAGGCACTAGCGGGGGGTTTAATGAGCAGTTCTTC. Full variable domain (rest looked up from reference TRBV7-9 and TRBJ2-1): DTGVSQNPRHKITKRGQNVTFRCDPISEHNRLYWYRQTLGQGPEFLTYFQNEAQLEKSRLLSDRFSAERPKGSFSTLEIQRTEQGDSAMYLCASSLGTSGGFNEQFFGPGTRLTVL.

This CDR3 is CASSPGRPGNTIYF. CDR3 in DNA: TGTGCCAGTAGCCCGGGGAGGCCCGGAAACACCATATATTTT. V and J are TRBV19 and TRBJ1-3; no clear D. V lost 6 bases to trimming and J lost 4 bases, with 13 bases between them. Per germline, CDR1 LNHDA and CDR2 SQIVND (reference sequence). The CDR3 extends over 14 amino acids.

The chain is built from TRBV7-9 and TRBJ1-2, with 7 bases identical to TRBD1. The length of the CDR3 is 14 residues. V trimming: 3 bases; J trimming: 1 base; junction bases outside the gene matches: 2. Germline CDR1 reads SEHNR; CDR2 reads FQNEAQ (reference sequence). CDR3 loop: CASSLGQINYGYTF. The CDR3 DNA is TGTGCCAGCAGCTTGGGACAGATTAACTATGGCTACACCTTC.

This chain connects TRBV7-3 to TRBJ2-3; tentatively, D is TRBD2 (6 bases). Deletions cut 5 bases from V and 4 bases from J, with 10 bases between. Per germline, CDR1 SGHTA and CDR2 FQGTGA. The CDR3 has 13 residues. CDR3 bases: TGTGCCAGCAGCCCAACGGGGGCAGATACGCAGTATTTT. It is translated as CASSPTGADTQYF.

The rearrangement links TRBV9 to TRBJ2-1, with TRBD2 as a possible D gene (5 bases). There are 15 residues in the CDR3. Germline CDR1 SGDLS, CDR2 YYNGEE. Trimming left V 2 bases short and J 2 bases short, with 11 bases between. In DNA, the CDR3 is TGTGCCAGCAGCGTGGTGGGAGAGCCCTACAATGAGCAGTTCTTC. This translates into CASSVVGEPYNEQFF.

In its sample, this clone was seen a few times. This chain joins TRBV2 and TRBJ1-4; D not resolved. The CDR3 is 14 residues long. CDR1 and CDR2 (germline): SNHLY, FYNNEI. V shed 6 bases and J shed 0 bases, with 8 bases lying between them. The CDR3 DNA is TGTGCCAGCAGCCCCAGCGCAACTAATGAAAAACTGTTTTTT. Translation gives CASSPSATNEKLFF. Full variable domain (outside the CDR3, taken from reference TRBV2 and TRBJ1-4): EPEVTQTPSHQVTQMGQEVILRCVPISNHLYFYWYRQILGQKVEFLVSFYNNEISEKSEIFDDQFSVERPDGSNFTLKIRSTKLEDSAMYFCASSPSATNEKLFFGSGTQLSVL.

This chain uses TRBV24-1 with TRBJ1-2, with D perhaps matching TRBD1 (6 bases). Between the trimmed V and J ends, which lost 4 bases and 5 bases, there was a span of 13 bases. CDR3 length: 14 residues. Looked up from germline, CDR1 is KGHDR and CDR2 is SFDVKD. This CDR3 is CATSDQGRGYGYTF. In DNA, the CDR3 is TGTGCCACCAGTGACCAGGGGCGGGGGTATGGCTACACCTTC.

The chain employs TRBV12-3 or TRBV12-4 and TRBJ1-5; no firm D call. V lost 4 bases, J lost 10 bases, and 11 bases lay in between. This CDR3 is built from 12 residues. CDR3 protein: CASSSLSGPQHF. As DNA, the CDR3 is TGTGCCAGCAGTTCCCTTTCGGGACCCCAGCATTTT.

The CDR3 protein is CASSLEGGWTEAFF. The CDR3 nucleotides are TGTGCCAGCAGCTTGGAAGGGGGCTGGACTGAAGCTTTCTTT. The V gene is TRBV5-8, the J gene TRBJ1-1, with 7 bases aligning to TRBD1. Germline CDR1 and CDR2: SGHTS and YDEGEE. The CDR3 totals 14 residues. Trimming at V came to 0 bases and at J to 5 bases, leaving 4 bases not matched to a gene.

This sequence joins TRBV19 and TRBJ2-7; TRBD1 aligns across 9 bases. The CDR3 is 13 residues long. Germline V gene lookup returns CDR1 LNHDA and CDR2 SQIVND (reference sequence). V gave up 10 bases and J gave up 4 bases; unmatched junction bases: 8. CDR3 region: CATGGQGSYEQYF. The DNA for the CDR3 is TGTGCCACCGGGGGACAGGGTTCTTACGAGCAGTACTTC.

CDR3 nucleotides: TGTGCCAGCAGTTACGGAGTGAAAGGATCCTACGAGCAGTACTTC. Encoded protein: CASSYGVKGSYEQYF. The chain recombines TRBV6-2 or TRBV6-3 with TRBJ2-7; no definite D call. From germline, CDR1 is MNHEY and CDR2 SVGEGT. This CDR3 is 15 amino acids long. V was trimmed by 2 bases and J by 1 base, leaving 12 bases between them.

The chain is built from TRBV18 and TRBJ1-2; the D gene is possibly TRBD1 (5 bases). This CDR3 is 14 amino acids long. Germline CDR1 is KGHSH and CDR2 is LQKENI. Trimming removed 3 bases from V and 8 bases from J, with 16 bases in between. The CDR3 loop is CASSPGREVWGYTF. The CDR3 DNA sequence: TGTGCCAGCTCACCTGGCAGGGAGGTGTGGGGCTACACCTTC.

This sequence joins TRBV5-1 and TRBJ2-3; TRBD1 agrees at 7 bases. Germline-derived CDR1 and CDR2 are SGHRS and YFSETQ. The CDR3 has 15 residues. J lost 4 bases, V lost 2 bases, and 7 bases had no gene match. The CDR3 sequence is CASSFEGASADTQYF. For the CDR3, the DNA is TGCGCCAGCAGCTTTGAGGGGGCGTCGGCAGATACGCAGTATTTT. The full variable domain, rest sourced from reference TRBV5-1 and TRBJ2-3, is KAGVTQTPRYLIKTRGQQVTLSCSPISGHRSVSWYQQTPGQGLQFLFEYFSETQRNKGNFPGRFSGRQFSNSRSEMNVSTLELGDSALYLCASSFEGASADTQYFGPGTRLTVL.